This TCR beta chain derives from a study of T-cell memory formation after mild COVID-19. Study information: Largely donor-specific TCR clusters were found.

The germline V and J ends were trimmed by 4 bases and 5 bases, with 18 bases remaining between them. The CDR3 runs to 15 residues. CDR1 is SGHRS, CDR2 YFSETQ, per germline. Each CDR3 protein is one row after TCRdb ran MiXCR on the 5' RACE reads. Of about 390,000 distinct CDR3 sequences listed, roughly 15% are singletons. In its sample, this clonotype was seen a few times. The clonotype comes from a young man who had mild COVID-19 (a few samples of this study predate the infection). Cell type and time point are not known. The specimen was PBMCs or a T cell subset sorted from them (not recorded which). The V gene is TRBV5-1, the J gene TRBJ2-5; maybe TRBD2 (7 bases). The DNA for the CDR3 is TGCGCCAGCAGCCCCTGGGGAGGGGGAATGGAGACCCAGTACTTC. Encoded protein: CASSPWGGGMETQYF.